This is a list of T cell receptor beta chains from one sample in a study of CXCR3-negative and CXCR3-positive naive CD8 T cells. TCRdb reprocessed the 5' RACE reads and stores each CDR3 protein as one record, lacking DNA. This table holds around 34,000 distinct CDR3 sequences. The sequencing sample was made of memory CD8+ T cells from blood. These receptors originate from a human donor in good health. Some clones in this sample may be carry-over from other donors' samples. Each CDR3 is given with its conserved first and last residue. Part of the rows lack a size; the others show once, few, many or a class for expanded clones.

j_gene | abundance | v_gene | CDR3aa
TRBJ2-1 | - | TRBV27 | CASRQGISYNEQFF
TRBJ2-5 | - | TRBV7-6 | CASSLDLSVSGETQYF
TRBJ2-1 | - | TRBV2 | CASKLAGADEQFF
TRBJ2-1 | - | TRBV6-2/TRBV6-3 | CASSPGRWNEQFF
TRBJ2-7 | - | TRBV29-1 | CSVIDRDYEQYF
TRBJ1-5 | - | TRBV7-3 | CASSLLSGEQPQHF
TRBJ1-5 | - | TRBV2 | CASSEGAGVGNQPQHF
TRBJ2-1 | - | TRBV28 | CASRHLPDLNEQFF
TRBJ2-7 | - | TRBV12-3/TRBV12-4 | CASSLVPRALEQYF
TRBJ2-7 | - | TRBV4-3 | CASSQGSTGSYEQYF
TRBJ1-5 | medium-sized | TRBV27 | CASSLIGGYGNQPQHF
TRBJ2-3 | - | TRBV4-2 | CASSQDGGEPDTQYF
TRBJ2-7 | - | TRBV4-1 | CASSPKSGQGRGYF
TRBJ2-7 | - | TRBV5-6 | CASSPAVGGRSSYEQYF
TRBJ2-7 | - | TRBV25-1 | CASSDSGLQGYF
TRBJ2-5 | - | TRBV5-5 | CASSFSSGMGETQYF
TRBJ2-3 | - | TRBV28 | CASSSTRTSGEKTSTDTQYF
TRBJ2-7 | - | TRBV4-3 | CASSQDYGTGGYEQYF
TRBJ2-1 | - | TRBV29-1 | CSFYGTSGYNEQFF
TRBJ1-4 | - | TRBV4-3 | CASSQDRGQGFEKLFF
TRBJ2-5 | - | TRBV4-3 | CASSQDSGGTQYF
TRBJ1-2 | - | TRBV9 | CASSDAGGAYGYTF
TRBJ1-5 | - | TRBV7-9 | CASSLALGVGRGGNQPQHF
TRBJ2-1 | - | TRBV14 | CASSQDLAGPNEQFF
TRBJ2-6 | - | TRBV7-3 | CASSLQGNGANVLTF
TRBJ2-5 | - | TRBV27 | CASSPSYGGRETQYF
TRBJ2-6 | - | TRBV29-1 | CSVATGAISGANVLTF
TRBJ2-3 | - | TRBV3-1 | CASSSDSGITDTQYF
TRBJ2-5 | - | TRBV7-2 | CASSPSGQETQYF